This is a list of T cell receptor beta chains from one sample in a study of T-cell reconstitution after alpha-beta-depleted transplantation in children. TCRdb called the PCR reads again in MiXCR, with one record for every CDR3 protein. This table has some 300,000 distinct CDR3 sequences, 10% appearing once. This specimen consisted of PBMCs, obtained before TCRalphabeta/CD19-depleted stem cell transplant. The receptor source for this set is a boy under three years old with acute myeloid leukemia, due to receive a stem cell transplant. Both conserved end residues are part of each CDR3. Fields, in order: J gene, D gene, clone size, V gene, CDR3 protein, CDR3 DNA. The D gene is left open where the match is weak. Some rows mark clone size as missing; the rest say once, few, many or name a class of expanded clone.

TRBJ2-7	TRBD2	few	TRBV7-2	CASSFQSGASSYEQYF	TGTGCCAGCAGCTTCCAAAGCGGGGCGAGCTCCTACGAGCAGTACTTC
TRBJ2-1	TRBD2	many	TRBV5-1	CASSLGSGRVYEQFF	TGCGCCAGCAGCTTGGGAAGCGGGAGAGTCTATGAGCAGTTCTTC
TRBJ1-1	TRBD1	NA	TRBV12-3/TRBV12-4	CALSPGDRGRVGNTEAFF	TGTGCCCTCAGTCCCGGGGACAGGGGGCGAGTGGGAAACACTGAAGCTTTCTTT
TRBJ1-1	NA	many	TRBV9	CASSPRGRGNTEAFF	TGTGCCAGCAGCCCAAGAGGGAGGGGGAACACTGAAGCTTTCTTT
TRBJ2-7	NA	NA	TRBV5-1	CASRSDGMSYEQYF	TGCGCCAGCAGATCGGACGGAATGTCCTACGAGCAGTACTTC
TRBJ2-1	NA	many	TRBV6-5	CASSYSVLVGVTGVGQFF	TGTGCCAGCAGTTACTCGGTATTAGTTGGTGTAACGGGAGTTGGGCAGTTCTTC
TRBJ1-6	NA	NA	TRBV20-1	CCARDLPGRSSYNSPLHF	TGCTGTGCTAGAGATCTCCCGGGGCGAAGCTCCTATAATTCACCCCTCCACTTT
TRBJ2-3	NA	many	TRBV2	CASSEGRPSTDTQYF	TGTGCCAGCAGTGAAGGGAGGCCTAGCACGGATACGCAGTATTTT
TRBJ2-7	TRBD2	many	TRBV12-3/TRBV12-4	CASSLLPGTSGYEQYF	TGTGCCAGCAGTTTACTACCCGGGACTAGCGGCTACGAGCAGTACTTC
TRBJ1-2	TRBD1	NA	TRBV27	CASSPPLTGGARGYTF	TGTGCCAGCAGTCCGCCCCTCACAGGGGGCGCACGAGGCTACACCTTC
TRBJ2-2	NA	many	TRBV6-6	CASSITGELFF	TGTGCCAGCAGTATTACCGGGGAGCTGTTTTTT
TRBJ1-1	NA	few	TRBV4-2	CASSQVGNAEAFF	TGTGCCAGCAGCCAAGTCGGTAACGCTGAAGCTTTCTTT
TRBJ2-7	NA	NA	TRBV19	CASARGLGKDYEQYF	TGTGCCAGTGCTCGGGGCTTAGGGAAAGACTACGAGCAGTACTTC
TRBJ2-1	NA	many	TRBV28	CASSTYNEQFF	TGTGCCAGCTCCACCTACAATGAGCAGTTCTTC
TRBJ1-4	NA	many	TRBV12-3/TRBV12-4	CASTPREGVKEKLFF	TGTGCCAGCACCCCCCGGGAGGGCGTCAAGGAAAAACTGTTTTTT
TRBJ2-1	NA	many	TRBV5-1	CASSLAGNEQFF	TGCGCCAGCAGCCTGGCGGGCAATGAGCAGTTCTTC
TRBJ2-1	NA	many	TRBV6-4	CASSEGDGGNEQFF	TGTGCCAGCAGTGAGGGGGATGGAGGGAATGAGCAGTTCTTC
TRBJ2-7	NA	many	TRBV20-1	CSATKQGRPPYEQYF	TGCAGTGCAACAAAGCAGGGGAGGCCCCCCTACGAGCAGTACTTC
TRBJ2-7	TRBD1	NA	TRBV28	CASSIPPDRVNYEQYF	TGTGCCAGCAGCATTCCGCCTGACAGGGTGAACTACGAGCAGTACTTC
TRBJ1-5	NA	many	TRBV24-1	CATAPTGFDQPQHF	TGTGCCACCGCCCCTACAGGGTTTGATCAGCCCCAGCATTTT
TRBJ2-7	NA	many	TRBV10-3	CAISVGTDLYEQYF	TGTGCCATCAGTGTTGGGACGGACCTCTACGAGCAGTACTTC
TRBJ2-1	TRBD2	NA	TRBV6-1	CASSGLAVPYNEQFF	TGTGCCAGCAGTGGACTAGCGGTCCCCTACAATGAGCAGTTCTTC
TRBJ2-1	NA	NA	TRBV7-3	CASSSGGGPGEQFF	TGTGCCAGCAGCTCAGGGGGAGGGCCGGGTGAGCAGTTCTTC
TRBJ2-1	TRBD1	many	TRBV27	CASSTGGQGNEQFF	TGTGCCAGCAGTACAGGGGGTCAAGGGAATGAGCAGTTCTTC
TRBJ2-6	NA	few	TRBV28	CASSLSIRWQLSSGANVLTF	TGTGCCAGCAGTCTAAGCATCCGCTGGCAGCTTTCTTCTGGGGCCAACGTCCTGACTTTC
TRBJ2-5	TRBD2	NA	TRBV20-1	CSARGTSGSGETQYF	TGCAGTGCCAGAGGGACTAGCGGGTCGGGGGAGACCCAGTACTTC
TRBJ2-1	TRBD2	many	TRBV12-3/TRBV12-4	CASSPRGDYPYNEQFF	TGTGCCAGCAGTCCCAGAGGGGACTACCCCTACAATGAGCAGTTCTTC
TRBJ2-7	TRBD2	many	TRBV5-1	CASSLVGLAGYEQYF	TGCGCCAGCAGCTTGGTCGGACTAGCGGGGTACGAGCAGTACTTC
TRBJ2-4	NA	many	TRBV7-9	CASMAAPTYIQYF	TGTGCCAGCATGGCGGCCCCCACTTACATTCAGTACTTC
TRBJ1-5	NA	many	TRBV15	CATSGGAPQPQHF	TGTGCCACCAGCGGGGGGGCCCCTCAGCCCCAGCATTTT
TRBJ1-2	NA	NA	TRBV5-5	CASSPNILANYGYTF	TGTGCCAGCAGCCCCAACATACTCGCTAACTATGGCTACACCTTC
TRBJ2-5	NA	NA	TRBV6-1	CASYKLETQYF	TGTGCCAGCTACAAACTAGAGACCCAGTACTTC
TRBJ1-3	NA	many	TRBV20-1	CSALRTAGNTIYF	TGCAGTGCTCTGAGGACAGCTGGAAACACCATATATTTT
TRBJ1-6	NA	many	TRBV7-6	CASSLGQASPLHF	TGTGCCAGCAGCTTAGGCCAGGCTTCACCCCTCCACTTT
TRBJ2-7	NA	many	TRBV29-1	CSVDIGYEQYF	TGCAGCGTTGACATCGGCTACGAGCAGTACTTC
TRBJ1-5	NA	many	TRBV15	CATSRTGPNQPQHF	TGTGCCACCAGCAGAACAGGGCCGAATCAGCCCCAGCATTTT
TRBJ2-1	TRBD2	many	TRBV6-2/TRBV6-3	CASTTLGLAYNEQFF	TGTGCCAGCACAACCTTGGGACTAGCGTACAATGAGCAGTTCTTC
TRBJ2-5	NA	few	TRBV7-8	CASSLKSPQETQYF	TGTGCCAGCAGCTTAAAGTCACCTCAAGAGACCCAGTACTTC
TRBJ2-3	NA	many	TRBV7-2	CASSLAGTRGTQYF	TGTGCCAGCAGCTTAGCGGGTACGAGGGGGACGCAGTATTTT
TRBJ2-1	NA	many	TRBV11-2	CASSLGPQGSYNEQFF	TGTGCCAGCAGCTTAGGCCCCCAGGGCTCCTACAATGAGCAGTTCTTC
TRBJ1-1	NA	many	TRBV20-1	CSARGRSDTGRGTEAFF	TGCAGTGCTAGAGGGAGGTCCGATACAGGGAGGGGCACTGAAGCTTTCTTT
TRBJ2-1	NA	many	TRBV29-1	CSVEDGMVLNEQFF	TGCAGCGTTGAAGACGGGATGGTACTGAATGAGCAGTTCTTC
TRBJ2-2	NA	few	TRBV25-1	CASSETNREAGELFF	TGTGCCAGCAGTGAAACAAACAGGGAGGCCGGGGAGCTGTTTTTT
TRBJ2-1	NA	many	TRBV7-3	CASSSTRGEQFF	TGTGCCAGCAGTTCGACACGGGGCGAGCAGTTCTTC
TRBJ2-1	TRBD2	many	TRBV28	CASRSTSGGNEQFF	TGTGCCAGCAGATCGACTAGCGGCGGTAATGAGCAGTTCTTC